Shown below are 13 T cell receptor beta chains from a single sample sequenced in a study of control samples from healthy donors and cancer patients. The assay was immunoSEQ multiplex PCR, and TCRdb's table has in-frame clones only and misses some. Here the sample spans 100,000 to 150,000 clones, approximately 90% being singletons. Sequencing input: blood. These receptors came from a man aged 40-49 years in good health.

The rearrangement joins TRBV7-9 to TRBJ2-4; D uncertain. Trimming removed 5 bases at V and 0 bases at J, with 14 bases between. This CDR3 contains 16 residues. Germline CDR1 SEHNR, CDR2 FQNEAQ (reference sequence). Here the CDR3 reads CASSTSIHLAKNIQYF. CDR3 nucleotides: TGTGCCAGCAGCACCTCAATCCATTTAGCCAAAAACATTCAGTACTTC.

This chain connects TRBV6-1 to TRBJ2-7; D may be TRBD1 or TRBD2 (5 bases each). Trimming left V 0 bases short and J 2 bases short, with 11 bases between. Germline assignment: CDR1 MNHNS and CDR2 SASEGT. The CDR3 runs 15 residues. As DNA, the CDR3 is TGTGCCAGCAGTGAAGCGCAGGGACGAACCTACGAGCAGTACTTC. Translating gives CASSEAQGRTYEQYF.

The chain links TRBV4-1 to TRBJ2-7; TRBD1 or TRBD2 may be the D gene (6 bases each). The CDR3 extends over 13 amino acids. V was clipped by 0 bases and J by 5 bases, with 8 bases between them. Germline V lookup: CDR1 MGHRA, CDR2 YSYEKL. CDR3: CASSQDGGNEQYF. The DNA of the CDR3 is TGCGCCAGCAGCCAAGACGGGGGCAACGAGCAGTACTTC.

This chain uses TRBV7-2 with TRBJ2-3, with TRBD2 identical over 11 bases. CDR1 and CDR2 from the germline V gene are SGHTA and FQGNSA. J gave up 4 bases and V 2 bases, and 5 bases lay outside the gene matches. The CDR3 contains 16 residues. CDR3 coding DNA: TGTGCCAGCAGCTTACAAGGGACTAGCGGCGCAGATACGCAGTATTTT. Translating gives CASSLQGTSGADTQYF.

V is TRBV24-1 and J is TRBJ2-5; possibly TRBD1 or TRBD2 for D (5 bases each). This CDR3 is built from 17 residues. V was shortened by 1 base and J by 5 bases, with 19 bases between the two germline ends. Germline CDR1 is KGHDR and CDR2 is SFDVKD. The CDR3 sequence is CATSDFSSGPPQETQYF. Here the CDR3 DNA reads TGTGCCACCAGTGATTTTAGTTCGGGACCACCCCAGGAGACCCAGTACTTC.

The chain is built from TRBV6-6 and TRBJ2-3; D possibly corresponds to TRBD1 (5 bases). The CDR3 spans 15 residues. The germline V and J ends were trimmed by 6 bases and 5 bases, with 18 bases remaining between them. CDR1 is MNHNY and CDR2 is SVGAGI in the germline V gene (reference sequence). CDR3 region: CASSPPPGPEDTQYF. CDR3 DNA: TGTGCCAGCAGCCCTCCGCCAGGGCCCGAAGATACGCAGTATTTT.

V and J are TRBV28 and TRBJ1-2; 10 bases are shared with TRBD1. V lost 2 bases and J lost 4; bases outside the gene matches: 7. CDR3 size: 16 residues. Germline CDR1 reads MDHEN; CDR2 reads SYDVKM. CDR3 nucleotides: TGTGCCAGCAGTTTAGGGGACAGGGGTGGTTTCTATGGCTACACCTTC. Its translation is CASSLGDRGGFYGYTF.

This clone was seen more than once but under ten times. The V call is TRBV3-1 (or the pseudogene TRBV3-2), the J call TRBJ2-7, with 7 bases aligning to TRBD2. Per germline, CDR1 LGHDT and CDR2 YNNKEL (reference sequence). The length of the CDR3 is 13 residues. The V segment lost 0 bases and the J segment 7 bases; nucleotides outside the gene matches: 3. The CDR3 sequence: CASSQDRGEEQYF. In DNA form, the CDR3 reads TGTGCCAGCAGCCAAGATCGGGGGGAGGAGCAGTACTTC.

The chain combines TRBV6-5 with TRBJ2-7, with a tentative D call TRBD1 (8 bases). Trimming cost V 4 bases and J 4 bases, with 14 bases left between them. This CDR3 spans 14 amino acids. Germline V gives CDR1 MNHEY, CDR2 SVGAGI. CDR3 DNA sequence: TGTGCCAGCAGTTCACAGGGGGGGTTGTACGAGCAGTACTTC. This translates into CASSSQGGLYEQYF.

The chain couples TRBV3-1 (or the pseudogene TRBV3-2) to TRBJ2-4; possibly TRBD1 or TRBD2 for D (5 bases each). Germline assignment: CDR1 LGHDT and CDR2 YNNKEL (reference sequence). Between the trimmed V and J ends, which lost 1 base and 9 bases, there was a span of 13 bases. The CDR3 sequence is 14 residues long. DNA for the CDR3: TGTGCCAGCAGCCAAGCGGTGGGGGTCGCCATTCAGTACTTC. Encoded protein: CASSQAVGVAIQYF.

The chain employs TRBV29-1 and TRBJ2-6; 7 bases line up with TRBD1. The CDR3 totals 15 residues. The germline gives CDR1 SQVTM, CDR2 ANQGSEA. Trimming cost V 4 bases and J 0 bases; bases outside gene matches: 3. CDR3 sequence: CSVGGQSSGANVLTF. The DNA for the CDR3 is TGCAGCGTTGGGGGACAGTCCTCTGGGGCCAACGTCCTGACTTTC.

The V and J genes are TRBV2 and TRBJ2-5; 11 nucleotides line up with TRBD2. The ends lost 10 bases at V and 2 bases at J; junction bases unmatched: 12. CDR1 and CDR2 from the germline V gene are SNHLY and FYNNEI. The CDR3 contains 16 residues. CDR3 region: CATGGPSGGPQETQYF. DNA for the CDR3: TGTGCCACCGGGGGCCCTAGCGGGGGGCCGCAAGAGACCCAGTACTTC.

The chain uses TRBV14 and TRBJ1-1; D gene uncertain. CDR1 is SGHDN, CDR2 FVKESK, per germline. The CDR3 is 13 residues long. The germline V and J ends were trimmed by 3 bases and 7 bases, with 12 bases remaining between them. CDR3: CASSHRGRGEAFF. As DNA, the CDR3 is TGTGCCAGCAGCCACCGAGGGCGGGGTGAAGCTTTCTTT.